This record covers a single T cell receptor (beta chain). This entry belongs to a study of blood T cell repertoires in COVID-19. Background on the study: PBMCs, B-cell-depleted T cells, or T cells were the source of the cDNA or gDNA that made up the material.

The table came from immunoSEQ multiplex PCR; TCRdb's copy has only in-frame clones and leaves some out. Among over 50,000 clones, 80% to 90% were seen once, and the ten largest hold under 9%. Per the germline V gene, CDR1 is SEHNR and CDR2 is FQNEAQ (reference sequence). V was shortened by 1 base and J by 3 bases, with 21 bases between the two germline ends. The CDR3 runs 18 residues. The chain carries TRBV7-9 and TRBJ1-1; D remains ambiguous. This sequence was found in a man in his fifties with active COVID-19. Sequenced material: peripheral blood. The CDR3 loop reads CASSLVGGVLDEDTEAFF. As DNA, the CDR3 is TGTGCCAGCAGCTTAGTGGGCGGGGTATTGGATGAGGACACTGAAGCTTTCTTT.